A selection of T cell receptor beta chains follows, all from one sample in a study of PD-L1 blockade in urothelial cancer. The repertoire was sequenced with immunoSEQ multiplex PCR; TCRdb's copy has only in-frame clones and lacks some. The sample carries nearly 35,000 clones, over 70% recorded once. The sample here was PBMCs, taken around atezolizumab (anti-PD-L1) treatment. The receptors originated from a man in his 60s with urothelial cancer. Both conserved end residues are part of each CDR3. D genes are given only for firm matches. Some rows mark clone size as missing; the rest say once, few, many or name a class of expanded clone.

CDR3 DNA: TGTGCCAGCAGTGATCAGGGGACCACCTACGAGCAGTACTTC; CDR3 protein: CASSDQGTTYEQYF; D gene: NA; V gene: TRBV2; J gene: TRBJ2-7; clone size: NA
CDR3 DNA: TGTGCCAGCGTGACTAGCGGGACAGCCGGGGAGCTGTTTTTT; CDR3 protein: CASVTSGTAGELFF; D gene: TRBD2; V gene: TRBV11-2; J gene: TRBJ2-2; clone size: NA
CDR3 DNA: TGTGCCAGCAGTGGGTCAGGGGCCGTCTATGGCTACACCTTC; CDR3 protein: CASSGSGAVYGYTF; D gene: NA; V gene: TRBV2; J gene: TRBJ1-2; clone size: few
CDR3 DNA: TGTGCCAGCAGCTTACAGGGCTCTGATACGCAGTATTTT; CDR3 protein: CASSLQGSDTQYF; D gene: NA; V gene: TRBV11-2; J gene: TRBJ2-3; clone size: NA
CDR3 DNA: TGTGCCAGCAGCTTAGGAAGGTGGGACAGGGAGAACACCGGGGAGCTGTTTTTT; CDR3 protein: CASSLGRWDRENTGELFF; D gene: TRBD1; V gene: TRBV11-3; J gene: TRBJ2-2; clone size: NA
CDR3 DNA: TGTGCCAGCAGCTTAGTTCCAGAGGGGGTAGAGACCCAGTACTTC; CDR3 protein: CASSLVPEGVETQYF; D gene: NA; V gene: TRBV7-8; J gene: TRBJ2-5; clone size: NA
CDR3 DNA: TGTGCCAGCTCACCTCTAGCGGGAGGGCCCGGCACAGATACGCAGTATTTT; CDR3 protein: CASSPLAGGPGTDTQYF; D gene: TRBD2; V gene: TRBV18; J gene: TRBJ2-3; clone size: NA
CDR3 DNA: TGTGCCACACGAACCGGGGCGAACACCGGGGAGCTGTTTTTT; CDR3 protein: CATRTGANTGELFF; D gene: NA; V gene: TRBV19; J gene: TRBJ2-2; clone size: NA
CDR3 DNA: TGTGCCAGCAGCGTACGACAGGGGGCTAGCGAGCAGTACTTC; CDR3 protein: CASSVRQGASEQYF; D gene: TRBD1; V gene: TRBV9; J gene: TRBJ2-7; clone size: NA
CDR3 DNA: TGTGCCAGCAGCTCACCTAGCGGGAGGGCCTTCTACGAGCAGTACTTC; CDR3 protein: CASSSPSGRAFYEQYF; D gene: TRBD2; V gene: TRBV7-2; J gene: TRBJ2-7; clone size: NA
CDR3 DNA: TGTGCCAGCCTACGTGAAAACACTGAAGCTTTCTTT; CDR3 protein: CASLRENTEAFF; D gene: NA; V gene: TRBV2; J gene: TRBJ1-1; clone size: NA
CDR3 DNA: TGCAGCGTTGTGGGGGGCCTAGACAGGGCCCACATGAACACTGAAGCTTTCTTT; CDR3 protein: CSVVGGLDRAHMNTEAFF; D gene: TRBD1; V gene: TRBV29-1; J gene: TRBJ1-1; clone size: NA
CDR3 DNA: TGTGCCTGGAGTGTAACGGCGGGAGTTACCGGGGAGCTGTTTTTT; CDR3 protein: CAWSVTAGVTGELFF; D gene: TRBD2; V gene: TRBV30; J gene: TRBJ2-2; clone size: NA
CDR3 DNA: TGTGCCAGCAGGCAGGGACAAACGAACTATGGCTACACCTTC; CDR3 protein: CASRQGQTNYGYTF; D gene: NA; V gene: TRBV25-1; J gene: TRBJ1-2; clone size: NA
CDR3 DNA: TGTGCCAGCAGCGCCCGGACTAGCGGGCGAACCAATGAGCAGTTCTTC; CDR3 protein: CASSARTSGRTNEQFF; D gene: TRBD2; V gene: TRBV7-9; J gene: TRBJ2-1; clone size: NA
CDR3 DNA: TGTGCTAGTGGAGGGGGGGGGAGGAGGGCTAATGAAAAACTGTTTTTT; CDR3 protein: CASGGGGRRANEKLFF; D gene: NA; V gene: TRBV12-5; J gene: TRBJ1-4; clone size: NA
CDR3 DNA: TGTGCCAGCTCATCGACAGGGGATATGAGCACAGATACGCAGTATTTT; CDR3 protein: CASSSTGDMSTDTQYF; D gene: TRBD1; V gene: TRBV18; J gene: TRBJ2-3; clone size: NA
CDR3 DNA: TGTGCCAGCAGCTCGGGGACAGGGGGCGCAGAGACCCAGTACTTC; CDR3 protein: CASSSGTGGAETQYF; D gene: TRBD1; V gene: TRBV11-3; J gene: TRBJ2-5; clone size: NA
CDR3 DNA: TGTGCCAGCAGCCCCCGACAGGGTAGGGACCAGTACTTC; CDR3 protein: CASSPRQGRDQYF; D gene: TRBD1; V gene: TRBV5-4; J gene: TRBJ2-5; clone size: NA
CDR3 DNA: TGTGCCAGCAGGCTAGCGGGAGTAGGGAATGAGCAGTTCTTC; CDR3 protein: CASRLAGVGNEQFF; D gene: TRBD2; V gene: TRBV6-6; J gene: TRBJ2-1; clone size: NA
CDR3 DNA: TGTGCCAGCAGCTCAACTAGTAGCTCCTACAATGAGCAGTTCTTC; CDR3 protein: CASSSTSSSYNEQFF; D gene: NA; V gene: TRBV7-9; J gene: TRBJ2-1; clone size: once
CDR3 DNA: TGTGCCAGCAGCTTGGGACAGGGCCCCTACAATGAGCAGTTCTTC; CDR3 protein: CASSLGQGPYNEQFF; D gene: TRBD1; V gene: TRBV7-9; J gene: TRBJ2-1; clone size: NA
CDR3 DNA: TGTGCCAGCGTATCTCAGACAGGGCCCAACTATGGCTACACCTTC; CDR3 protein: CASVSQTGPNYGYTF; D gene: TRBD1; V gene: TRBV7-2; J gene: TRBJ1-2; clone size: NA
CDR3 DNA: TGTGCCAGCAGCCCGCGATGGAGGGCCGCTGGTTCTGAAGCTTTCTTT; CDR3 protein: CASSPRWRAAGSEAFF; D gene: NA; V gene: TRBV9; J gene: TRBJ1-1; clone size: few
CDR3 DNA: TGTGCCACCTCTGGGGAGGGTAGTGAGACCCAGTACTTC; CDR3 protein: CATSGEGSETQYF; D gene: TRBD2; V gene: TRBV27; J gene: TRBJ2-5; clone size: NA
CDR3 DNA: TGTGCCAGCAGTTTTGAAGGTCTAGCGGTAGCCAAAAACATTCAGTACTTC; CDR3 protein: CASSFEGLAVAKNIQYF; D gene: TRBD2; V gene: TRBV28; J gene: TRBJ2-4; clone size: NA
CDR3 DNA: TGTGCCAGCAGCCCCCTTGGGGGGAGCTCCTACGAGCAGTACTTC; CDR3 protein: CASSPLGGSSYEQYF; D gene: NA; V gene: TRBV7-2; J gene: TRBJ2-7; clone size: NA
CDR3 DNA: TGTGCCACCAGCAGAGATTATAGCTCCTTTTACGAGCAGTACTTC; CDR3 protein: CATSRDYSSFYEQYF; D gene: NA; V gene: TRBV15; J gene: TRBJ2-7; clone size: once
CDR3 DNA: TGTGCCAGTGGCTCGGACAGGGAGGGCACCGGGGAGCTGTTTTTT; CDR3 protein: CASGSDREGTGELFF; D gene: NA; V gene: TRBV19; J gene: TRBJ2-2; clone size: NA
CDR3 DNA: TGTGCCAGCAGTACAGCGGGAGCTAGCCCAGATACGCAGTATTTT; CDR3 protein: CASSTAGASPDTQYF; D gene: TRBD2; V gene: TRBV28; J gene: TRBJ2-3; clone size: NA
CDR3 DNA: TGTGCCAGCAGTTTATCGTCGCCCAGAAATGAGCAGTTCTTC; CDR3 protein: CASSLSSPRNEQFF; D gene: NA; V gene: TRBV27; J gene: TRBJ2-1; clone size: NA
CDR3 DNA: TGTGCCAGCAGTTTTCACCGGACAGGGTTAGGCTACACCTTC; CDR3 protein: CASSFHRTGLGYTF; D gene: TRBD1; V gene: TRBV27; J gene: TRBJ1-2; clone size: NA
CDR3 DNA: TGTGCCAGCAGTCTGACTAGCGGGGCTGTGGGAGAGACCCAGTACTTC; CDR3 protein: CASSLTSGAVGETQYF; D gene: TRBD2; V gene: TRBV2; J gene: TRBJ2-5; clone size: NA
CDR3 DNA: TGTGCCAGCAGCCACCGAGAGGGCGAGCAGTACTTC; CDR3 protein: CASSHREGEQYF; D gene: NA; V gene: TRBV7-3; J gene: TRBJ2-7; clone size: NA
CDR3 DNA: TGTGCCAGCAGCGTAGGTGGCGGGGGAGGGCCCCAGCATTTT; CDR3 protein: CASSVGGGGGPQHF; D gene: NA; V gene: TRBV9; J gene: TRBJ1-5; clone size: NA
CDR3 DNA: TGCAGCGTCACAGGGGAGAATGGCTACACCTTC; CDR3 protein: CSVTGENGYTF; D gene: TRBD1; V gene: TRBV29-1; J gene: TRBJ1-2; clone size: NA
CDR3 DNA: TGTGCCAGTAGTACCCTACAGGGGGATACGCAGTATTTT; CDR3 protein: CASSTLQGDTQYF; D gene: TRBD1; V gene: TRBV19; J gene: TRBJ2-3; clone size: NA
CDR3 DNA: TGTGCCAGCAGCTTGGTTGTAGCGGGAGTGGGTGAGCAGTTCTTC; CDR3 protein: CASSLVVAGVGEQFF; D gene: TRBD2; V gene: TRBV5-5; J gene: TRBJ2-1; clone size: NA
CDR3 DNA: TGTGCCAGTAGTTCGACGGGACAGGGATCAGGAAACACCATATATTTT; CDR3 protein: CASSSTGQGSGNTIYF; D gene: TRBD1; V gene: TRBV19; J gene: TRBJ1-3; clone size: NA
CDR3 DNA: TGTGCCAGCAGTCAGGGATCCTCCTACGAGCAGTACTTC; CDR3 protein: CASSQGSSYEQYF; D gene: NA; V gene: TRBV2; J gene: TRBJ2-7; clone size: NA
CDR3 DNA: TGCGCCAGCGGCCAAGATCGCACTAGCGGTTCCTACGAGCAGTACTTC; CDR3 protein: CASGQDRTSGSYEQYF; D gene: TRBD2; V gene: TRBV4-1; J gene: TRBJ2-7; clone size: once
CDR3 DNA: TGTGCCAGCAGTTTACGGGTCACTGAAGCTTTCTTT; CDR3 protein: CASSLRVTEAFF; D gene: NA; V gene: TRBV28; J gene: TRBJ1-1; clone size: once
CDR3 DNA: TGTGCCAGTAGTATAAAATGGGTACGGGCCCGGACGGACTACACAGATACGCAGTATTTT; CDR3 protein: CASSIKWVRARTDYTDTQYF; D gene: NA; V gene: TRBV19; J gene: TRBJ2-3; clone size: NA
CDR3 DNA: TGTGCCAGCTCTCGCGGACAGGGCACAGATACGCAGTATTTT; CDR3 protein: CASSRGQGTDTQYF; D gene: TRBD1; V gene: TRBV18; J gene: TRBJ2-3; clone size: NA
CDR3 DNA: TGTGCCAGCAGCCTCAGAGGGAGCATTCAGTACTTC; CDR3 protein: CASSLRGSIQYF; D gene: NA; V gene: TRBV7-9; J gene: TRBJ2-4; clone size: NA
CDR3 DNA: TGTGCCAGCAGCACCGGGACAGGGTGGGAAAAACTGTTTTTT; CDR3 protein: CASSTGTGWEKLFF; D gene: TRBD1; V gene: TRBV9; J gene: TRBJ1-4; clone size: NA
CDR3 DNA: TGCAGCATCTGGGGGGGGTCCCTCGGGGGCTACACCTTC; CDR3 protein: CSIWGGSLGGYTF; D gene: NA; V gene: TRBV29-1; J gene: TRBJ1-2; clone size: NA
CDR3 DNA: TGTGCCAGCAGTTTCTTCCCGACAGGGGACTATGGCTACACCTTC; CDR3 protein: CASSFFPTGDYGYTF; D gene: TRBD1; V gene: TRBV27; J gene: TRBJ1-2; clone size: NA
CDR3 DNA: TGTGCCAGTAGTATAGGTTGGGGGGGGACTAGGTTTCCGACAGATACGCAGTATTTT; CDR3 protein: CASSIGWGGTRFPTDTQYF; D gene: TRBD2; V gene: TRBV19; J gene: TRBJ2-3; clone size: NA